One sample yielded the 28 T cell receptor beta chains listed below, sequenced in a study of blood T cell repertoires in COVID-19 (dated by TCRdb to 2020 to 2022). Libraries were made using the immunoSEQ multiplex PCR assay. Here the immuneACCESS table is served through TCRdb, limited to in-frame sequences with V and J called. Missing clones are a known gap in these copies; in checked studies unresolved V genes cover under half, and the rest lacks a known reason. For this sample the table gives over 85,000 clones, of which around nine tenths were detected only once. Less than 2% of the sample rests with the top ten. The sequenced material came from peripheral blood. The receptor source for this set is a woman aged 45-65 years with COVID-19, enrolled during active disease.

As concerns this clone: At one boundary the junction diverges from the germline segment, which might be a read error. The J gene is TRBJ1-2, the V gene TRBV25-1; TRBD1 matches 7 bases. CDR1 MGHDK and CDR2 SYGVNS come from the germline V gene. This CDR3 region has 14 residues. Here the CDR3 reads CASSEYIRGDSVRF. CDR3 bases: TGTGCCAGCAGTGAATATATTCGAGGGGACAGTGTCCGCTTC.

This chain connects TRBV6-1 to TRBJ1-2; D may be TRBD1 (5 bases). Germline assignment: CDR1 MNHNS and CDR2 SASEGT. The CDR3 length is 13 residues. The ends were cut back, 6 bases at V and 3 bases at J, with 11 bases in the middle. Written as DNA, the CDR3 is TGTGCCAGCAGCGAACTAGGGGACTATGGCTACACCTTC. Its translation: CASSELGDYGYTF.

J is TRBJ1-2 and V is TRBV28; TRBD1 matches 7 bases. CDR3 length equals 16 residues. Germline trimming cut 3 bases from V and 0 bases from J; bases unmatched to any gene: 7. CDR1 and CDR2 (germline): MDHEN, SYDVKM. CDR3 residues: CASSLSLDRPNYGYTF. The DNA of the CDR3 is TGTGCCAGCAGTTTGAGCCTGGACAGGCCTAACTATGGCTACACCTTC.

The chain carries TRBV12-3 or TRBV12-4 and TRBJ1-6, with no clear D. The V and J ends lost 2 bases and 10 bases respectively, with 9 bases between them. The CDR3 is 13 amino acids. CDR3 bases: TGTGCCAGCAGTTTAAAAGAGGGATCACCCCTCCACTTT. Translated: CASSLKEGSPLHF.

The J gene is TRBJ1-1, the V gene TRBV15; tentatively, D is TRBD1 (5 bases). The CDR3 contains 16 residues. Germline V CDR1 and CDR2: LNHNV, YYDKDF (reference sequence). The ends were cut back, 1 base at V and 0 bases at J, with 12 bases in the middle. The CDR3 here is CATSRGSGGLNTEAFF. The CDR3 nucleotides are TGTGCCACCAGCAGAGGTTCGGGGGGGTTGAACACTGAAGCTTTCTTT.

The CDR3 nucleotides are TGTGCCAGCAGCTTGGTTCGGTCGTTGAACACTGAAGCTTTCTTT. Amino acid sequence: CASSLVRSLNTEAFF. The V call is TRBV5-6, the J call TRBJ1-1; no clear D gene. CDR1 and CDR2 (germline): SGHDT, YYEEEE. The CDR3 has 15 residues. The germline V and J ends were trimmed by 0 bases and 0 bases, with 9 bases remaining between them.

The CDR3 DNA reads TGTGCCTGGACCCGATCGACAGTGAGGAACACTGAAGCTTTCTTT. Its translation: CAWTRSTVRNTEAFF. This chain uses TRBV30 with TRBJ1-1, with D possibly matching TRBD1 (5 bases). The germline V gene has CDR1 GTSNPN and CDR2 SVGIG (reference sequence). This CDR3 contains 15 residues. Trimming removed 4 bases from V and 1 base from J, with 16 bases in between.

This clone came up a few times. V usage is TRBV7-9 and J usage is TRBJ1-2, with 8 positions matching TRBD1. With V trimmed by 2 bases and J by 4 bases, 9 bases remained unmatched. Germline CDR1 and CDR2: SEHNR and FQNEAQ (reference sequence). This CDR3 spans 16 amino acids. CDR3 sequence: CASSLSGQGALYGYTF. CDR3 nucleotides: TGTGCCAGCAGCTTAAGTGGGCAGGGGGCCCTCTATGGCTACACCTTC.

The chain links TRBV7-6 to TRBJ1-5; D might be TRBD1 (6 bases). The CDR3 spans 14 residues. Germline CDR1 and CDR2: SGHVS and FNYEAQ. V lost 1 base and J 4 bases, leaving 8 bases between the germline ends. CDR3 nucleotides: TGTGCCAGCAGCTTAGGGGGGCTGAATCAGCCCCAGCATTTT. This sequence encodes CASSLGGLNQPQHF.

V is TRBV7-8 and J is TRBJ1-5; D perhaps matches TRBD1 (5 bases). Germline loops: CDR1 SGHVS, CDR2 FQNEAQ. The V gene lost 5 bases and the J gene lost 0 bases, with 17 bases spanning the gap. This CDR3 region has 17 residues. CDR3 in amino acids: CASSPLAGLLSNQPQHF. The CDR3 DNA sequence: TGTGCCAGCAGCCCTTTAGCGGGGCTTCTTAGCAATCAGCCCCAGCATTTT.

The chain couples TRBV6-2 or TRBV6-3 to TRBJ2-1; 13 bases are shared with TRBD2. Germline trimming cut 5 bases from V and 9 bases from J; bases unmatched to any gene: 10. The CDR3 loop spans 16 amino acids. Germline V lookup: CDR1 MNHEY, CDR2 SVGEGT. This CDR3 reads CASSLKIGLAGAEQFF. The CDR3 DNA sequence: TGTGCCAGCAGTCTCAAAATTGGACTAGCGGGGGCTGAGCAGTTCTTC.

J is TRBJ2-3 and V is TRBV7-6, with 7 bases identical to TRBD1. Germline CDR1 SGHVS, CDR2 FNYEAQ. The CDR3 length is 17 residues. V was clipped by 1 base and J by 1 base; unmatched bases: 8. CDR3 amino acids: CASSLGAGQGGTDTQYF. DNA for the CDR3: TGTGCCAGCAGCTTAGGGGCCGGGCAGGGGGGCACAGATACGCAGTATTTT.

The gene calls are TRBV3-1 (or the pseudogene TRBV3-2) and TRBJ1-5, with D unclear. Germline values: CDR1 LGHDT, CDR2 YNNKEL (reference sequence). The CDR3 sequence is 13 residues long. V lost 1 base and J 9 bases, leaving 10 bases between the germline ends. CDR3 amino acids: CASSQALEGPQHF. CDR3 bases: TGTGCCAGCAGCCAAGCCCTAGAAGGGCCCCAGCATTTT.

The chain links TRBV7-9 to TRBJ2-5; maybe TRBD2 (5 bases). Germline V lookup: CDR1 SEHNR, CDR2 FQNEAQ (reference sequence). The germline V and J ends were trimmed by 6 bases and 1 base, with 12 bases remaining between them. The CDR3 runs 14 residues. The chain's CDR3 is CASSRREIQETQYF. The DNA for the CDR3 is TGTGCCAGCAGTCGAAGGGAGATCCAAGAGACCCAGTACTTC.

J is TRBJ2-7 and V is TRBV6-2 or TRBV6-3; perhaps TRBD2 as D (6 bases). The germline V gene has CDR1 MNHEY and CDR2 SVGEGT. The CDR3 has 13 residues. The V end was cut by 5 bases, the J end by 3 bases, with 11 bases between. The DNA for the CDR3 is TGTGCCAGCAGTCCCGACGGGAGCTACGAGCAGTACGTC. This sequence encodes CASSPDGSYEQYV.

V gene TRBV7-3 combines with J gene TRBJ2-1, with 9 bases fitting TRBD2. Germline-derived CDR1 and CDR2 are SGHTA and FQGTGA. The V gene end was trimmed by 5 bases and the J gene end by 5 bases; junction bases not matched to a gene: 10. CDR3 length equals 16 residues. CDR3 protein: CASSPLSGGLNNEQFF. The DNA for the CDR3 is TGTGCCAGCAGCCCCCTGAGCGGGGGGCTTAACAATGAGCAGTTCTTC.

This clone was seen more than once but under ten times. The chain recombines TRBV30 with TRBJ1-5, with no clear D. CDR3 length: 13 residues. Trimming shortened V by 1 base and J by 1 base, and 5 bases separated the two germline ends. Per the germline V gene, CDR1 is GTSNPN and CDR2 is SVGIG (reference sequence). Written as DNA, the CDR3 is TGTGCCTGGAGTGAACAGAGCAATCAGCCCCAGCATTTT. Translating it yields CAWSEQSNQPQHF.

The chain is built from TRBV7-2 and TRBJ1-5; D possibly corresponds to TRBD1 (5 bases). The CDR3 totals 15 residues. Trimming cost V 5 bases and J 3 bases, with 14 bases left between them. Germline CDR1 and CDR2: SGHTA and FQGNSA. The CDR3 protein is CASSPTGGYNQPQHF. Written as DNA, the CDR3 is TGTGCCAGCAGCCCTACCGGGGGGTACAATCAGCCCCAGCATTTT.

The V gene is TRBV19, the J gene TRBJ1-1; D is undetermined. Germline V gives CDR1 LNHDA, CDR2 SQIVND (reference sequence). This CDR3 comprises 12 residues. Trimming left V 4 bases short and J 4 bases short, with 7 bases between. This chain's CDR3 is CASSTFSTEAFF. Written as DNA, the CDR3 is TGTGCCAGTAGTACCTTTTCCACTGAAGCTTTCTTT.

The chain links TRBV4-3 to TRBJ2-3, with 9 bases aligning to TRBD1. The CDR3 loop spans 13 amino acids. V lost 4 bases, J lost 6 bases, and 2 bases stayed unmatched. Germline V gene lookup returns CDR1 LGHNA and CDR2 YSLEER. CDR3: CASSPGTGDTQYF. DNA for the CDR3: TGCGCCAGCAGCCCCGGGACAGGGGATACGCAGTATTTT.

The V and J genes are TRBV25-1 and TRBJ2-3; the D gene is possibly TRBD1 (7 bases). Trimming cost V 10 bases and J 3 bases, with 20 bases left between them. In germline, CDR1 is MGHDK, CDR2 SYGVNS. The CDR3 runs 15 residues. CDR3 in DNA: TGTGCCACCAGACTAGGGGGCGTAAGGACAGATACGCAGTATTTT. It is translated as CATRLGGVRTDTQYF.

This chain links TRBV7-2 with TRBJ2-2, with D perhaps matching TRBD1 (5 bases). V was cut by 5 bases and J by 2 bases, with 12 bases left in between. The CDR3 totals 15 residues. Germline V lookup: CDR1 SGHTA, CDR2 FQGNSA. The CDR3 sequence is CASSDRQFNTGELFF. For the CDR3, the DNA is TGTGCCAGCAGCGATCGACAGTTTAACACCGGGGAGCTGTTTTTT.

The chain recombines TRBV10-1 with TRBJ1-1; D call uncertain. CDR1 is WNHNN and CDR2 is SYGVQD in the germline V gene (reference sequence). The V gene lost 6 bases and the J gene lost 0 bases, with 11 bases spanning the gap. The CDR3 runs 14 residues. CDR3: CASSLPVVNTEAFF. As DNA, the CDR3 is TGCGCCAGCAGCCTGCCGGTTGTGAACACTGAAGCTTTCTTT.

This chain joins TRBV24-1 and TRBJ2-2, with 9 bases lining up with TRBD2. The V segment lost 0 bases and the J segment 0 bases; nucleotides outside the gene matches: 1. Germline CDR1 reads KGHDR; CDR2 reads SFDVKD. The CDR3 is 17 amino acids. The CDR3 nucleotides read TGTGCCACCAGTGATTTGGTAGCGGGAGCGAACACCGGGGAGCTGTTTTTT. Amino acid sequence: CATSDLVAGANTGELFF.

This chain links TRBV10-3 with TRBJ1-1; the match to TRBD1 covers 7 bases. The CDR3 has 13 amino acids. V lost 6 bases to trimming and J lost 5 bases; unmatched junction nucleotides: 6. The germline gives CDR1 ENHRY, CDR2 SYGVKD. The DNA for the CDR3 is TGTGCCATCAGCTTCGACAGGGAGACTGAAGCTTTCTTT. Protein: CAISFDRETEAFF.

The J gene is TRBJ2-2, the V gene TRBV5-1, with 9 bases fitting TRBD2. This CDR3 is 17 amino acids long. V trimming: 4 bases; J trimming: 4 bases; junction bases outside the gene matches: 11. Germline V lookup: CDR1 SGHRS, CDR2 YFSETQ. As DNA, the CDR3 is TGCGCCAGCAGCCGGGGGCGCGGGGGGGCGCGCACCGGGGAGCTGTTTTTT. Protein product: CASSRGRGGARTGELFF.

This clone was seen just once. Mismatch with germline at one junction end may stem from a read error. V gene TRBV24-1 combines with J gene TRBJ1-5; TRBD1 matches at 9 bases. Germline V CDR1 and CDR2: KGHDR, SFDVKD. The CDR3 spans 13 residues. CDR3 nucleotides: TGTGCCACCGGTGACAGGGGGGAGCAGCCCCAGCATTTT. Amino acids: CATGDRGEQPQHF.

The chain links TRBV30 to TRBJ1-2; 8 nucleotides align to TRBD1. J lost 3 bases, V lost 2 bases, and 5 bases had no gene match. This CDR3 is built from 14 residues. Per germline, CDR1 GTSNPN and CDR2 SVGIG (reference sequence). Here the CDR3 DNA reads TGTGCCTGGAGTATAGGACAGGGTCACTATGGCTACACCTTC. Translation gives CAWSIGQGHYGYTF.